This TCR beta chain was recovered during a study of cytomegalovirus exposure and HLA in healthy donors. Study-level background: Caucasian-associated ancestry cluster membership applied to about 77% of 398 genotyped donors. Study conclusions and caveats: Judged likely to be a sequencing artifact was a cluster of highly shared sequence variants.

The PCR was carried out with 60 Vbeta primers and 13 Jbeta primers. The repertoire was sequenced with immunoSEQ multiplex PCR; TCRdb's copy has only in-frame clones and lacks some. This listing includes around 150,000 clones. To note about this clone: Its antigen is currently unknown.

Germline V gene sequence: CDR1 GTSNPN, CDR2 SVGIG (reference sequence). J gave up 4 bases and V 3 bases, and 6 bases lay outside the gene matches. The length of the CDR3 is 16 residues. The clonotype comes from a woman between 55 and 75 years old in good health and CMV-seronegative. Sequencing was carried out using PBMCs. V usage is TRBV30 and J usage is TRBJ2-1; 13 bases are a match to TRBD2. The DNA of the CDR3 is TGTGCCTGGAGGATACCGGGACTAGCGGGATACAATGAGCAGTTCTTC. It translates to CAWRIPGLAGYNEQFF.